This T cell receptor (beta chain) was captured in a study of early T cells in non-severe SARS-CoV-2 infection. Each CDR3 protein is one row after TCRdb ran MiXCR on the 5' RACE reads. The sample records tens of thousands of distinct CDR3 sequences, around 4.5% being singletons. There are many counts of this clonotype. V shed 1 base, J shed 6 bases, and the junction held 2 bases outside the gene matches. This CDR3 spans 14 amino acids. Germline CDR1 and CDR2: KGHSH and LQKENI. The TCR was taken from an adult who was a healthcare worker with PCR-confirmed SARS-CoV-2 infection or an uninfected control (not recorded which). V and J are TRBV18 and TRBJ1-2; 10 bases align to TRBD1. Material: whole blood. This CDR3 is CASSPRQGADGYTF. The DNA for the CDR3 is TGTGCCAGCTCACCACGACAGGGGGCGGATGGCTACACCTTC. Together with reference TRBV18 and TRBJ1-2, the CDR3 gives the full variable domain: NAGVMQNPRHLVRRRGQEARLRCSPMKGHSHVYWYRQLPEEGLKFMVYLQKENIIDESGMPKERFSAEFPKEGPSILRIQQVVRGDSAAYFCASSPRQGADGYTFGSGTRLTVV.